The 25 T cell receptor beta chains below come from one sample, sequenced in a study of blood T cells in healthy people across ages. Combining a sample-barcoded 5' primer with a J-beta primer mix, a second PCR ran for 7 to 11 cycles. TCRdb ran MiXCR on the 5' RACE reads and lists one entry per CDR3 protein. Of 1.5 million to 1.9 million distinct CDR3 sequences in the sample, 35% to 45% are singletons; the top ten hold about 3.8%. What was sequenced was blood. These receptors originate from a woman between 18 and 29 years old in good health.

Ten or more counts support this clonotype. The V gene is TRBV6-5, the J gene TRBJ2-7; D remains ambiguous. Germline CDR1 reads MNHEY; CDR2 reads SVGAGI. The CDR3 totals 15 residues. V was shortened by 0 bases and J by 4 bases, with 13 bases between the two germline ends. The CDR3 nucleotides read TGTGCCAGCAGTTACTCGATACCATACCCATACGAGCAGTACTTC. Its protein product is CASSYSIPYPYEQYF.

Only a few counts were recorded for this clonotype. CDR3 sequence reads: CAISERPGTGENTEAFF. The CDR3, as DNA: TGTGCCATCAGTGAAAGGCCCGGGACAGGGGAGAACACTGAAGCTTTCTTT. The rearrangement links TRBV10-3 to TRBJ1-1; the match to TRBD1 covers 10 bases. The CDR3 covers 17 residues. CDR1 ENHRY and CDR2 SYGVKD come from the germline V gene. V was clipped by 3 bases and J by 1 base; unmatched bases: 8.

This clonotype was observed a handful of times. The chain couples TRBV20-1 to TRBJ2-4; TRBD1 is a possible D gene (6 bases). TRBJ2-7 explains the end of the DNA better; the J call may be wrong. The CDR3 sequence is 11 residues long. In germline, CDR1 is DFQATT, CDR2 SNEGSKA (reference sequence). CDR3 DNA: TGCAGTGCTGGACAGTCCTACGAGCAGTACTTC. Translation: CSAGQSYEQYF.

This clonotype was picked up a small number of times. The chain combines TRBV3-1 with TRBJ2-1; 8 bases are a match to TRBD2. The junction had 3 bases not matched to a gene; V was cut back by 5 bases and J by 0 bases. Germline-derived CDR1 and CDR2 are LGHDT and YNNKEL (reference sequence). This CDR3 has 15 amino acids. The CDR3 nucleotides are TGTGCCAGCAGCTTCGGGGGGGACTCCTACAATGAGCAGTTCTTC. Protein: CASSFGGDSYNEQFF.

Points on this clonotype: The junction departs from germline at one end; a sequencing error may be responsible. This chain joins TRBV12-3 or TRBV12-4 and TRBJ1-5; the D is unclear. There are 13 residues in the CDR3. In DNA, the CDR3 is TGTGCCCGCAGCCTTACTGGGAATCAGCCCCAGCATTTT. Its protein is CARSLTGNQPQHF.

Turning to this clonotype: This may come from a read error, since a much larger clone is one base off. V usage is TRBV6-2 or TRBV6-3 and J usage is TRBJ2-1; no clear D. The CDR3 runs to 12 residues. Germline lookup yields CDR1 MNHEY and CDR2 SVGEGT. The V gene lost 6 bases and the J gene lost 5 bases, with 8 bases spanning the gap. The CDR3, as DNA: TGTGCCAGCAGCCGGCTACACAATGAGCAGTTCTTC. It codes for CASSRLHNEQFF.

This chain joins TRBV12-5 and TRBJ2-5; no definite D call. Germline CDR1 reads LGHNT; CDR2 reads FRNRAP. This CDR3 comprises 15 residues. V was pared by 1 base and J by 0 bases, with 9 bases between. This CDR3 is CASGLGQTYQETQYF. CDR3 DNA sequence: TGTGCTAGTGGTTTGGGGCAGACCTACCAAGAGACCCAGTACTTC.

The CDR3 DNA is TGCAGTGCGGGGCGTGGCCAACCCCCCACAGATACGCAGTATTTT. It is translated as CSAGRGQPPTDTQYF. The rearrangement uses TRBV20-1 and TRBJ2-3; the D gene is possibly TRBD1 (5 bases). This CDR3 contains 15 residues. The V gene's germline CDR1 is DFQATT and CDR2 SNEGSKA (reference sequence). The V end lost 6 bases, the J end lost 2 bases, and 18 bases lay between the germline ends.

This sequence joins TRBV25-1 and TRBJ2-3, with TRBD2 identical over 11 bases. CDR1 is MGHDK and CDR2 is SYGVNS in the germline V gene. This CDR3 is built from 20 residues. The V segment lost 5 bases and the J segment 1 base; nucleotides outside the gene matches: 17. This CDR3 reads CASSPHLWLAGGPGTDTQYF. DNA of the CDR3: TGTGCCAGCAGTCCCCACCTGTGGTTAGCGGGGGGGCCCGGCACAGATACGCAGTATTTT.

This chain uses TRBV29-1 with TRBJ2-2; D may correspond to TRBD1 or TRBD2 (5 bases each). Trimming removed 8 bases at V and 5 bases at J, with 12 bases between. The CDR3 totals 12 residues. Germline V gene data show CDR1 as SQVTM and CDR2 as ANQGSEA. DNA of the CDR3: TGCAGCCAAAGGGACCCGACCGGGGAGCTGTTTTTT. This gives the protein CSQRDPTGELFF.

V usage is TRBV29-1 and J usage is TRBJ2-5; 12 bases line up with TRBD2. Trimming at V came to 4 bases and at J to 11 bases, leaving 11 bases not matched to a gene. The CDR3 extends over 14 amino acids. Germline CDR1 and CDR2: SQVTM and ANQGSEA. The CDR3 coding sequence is TGCAGCGTTGCGACTAGCGGGAGTGGGAATGAGCAGTACTTC. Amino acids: CSVATSGSGNEQYF.

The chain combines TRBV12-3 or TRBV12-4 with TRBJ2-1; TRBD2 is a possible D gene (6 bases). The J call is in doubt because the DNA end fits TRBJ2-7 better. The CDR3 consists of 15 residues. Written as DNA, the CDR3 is TGTGCCTCTGCAGGGACGAGGGAGGCTTACAATGAGCAGTACTTC. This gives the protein CASAGTREAYNEQYF.

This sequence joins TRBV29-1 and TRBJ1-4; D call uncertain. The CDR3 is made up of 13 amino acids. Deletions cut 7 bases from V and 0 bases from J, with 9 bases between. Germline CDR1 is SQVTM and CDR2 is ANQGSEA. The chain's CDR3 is CSAFLPTNEKLFF. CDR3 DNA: TGCAGCGCCTTCCTCCCAACTAATGAAAAACTGTTTTTT.

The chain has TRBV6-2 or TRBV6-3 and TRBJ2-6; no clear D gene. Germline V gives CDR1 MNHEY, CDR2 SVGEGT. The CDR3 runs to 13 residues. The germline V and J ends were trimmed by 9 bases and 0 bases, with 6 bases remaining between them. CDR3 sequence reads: CASYFSGANVLTF. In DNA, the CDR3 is TGTGCCAGTTACTTCTCTGGGGCCAACGTCCTGACTTTC.

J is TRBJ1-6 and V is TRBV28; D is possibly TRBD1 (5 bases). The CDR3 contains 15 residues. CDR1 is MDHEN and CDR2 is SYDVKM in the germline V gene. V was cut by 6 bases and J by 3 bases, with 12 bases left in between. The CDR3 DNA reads TGTGCCAGCAGGGGGCCGGGCAGCTATAATTCACCCCTCCACTTT. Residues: CASRGPGSYNSPLHF.

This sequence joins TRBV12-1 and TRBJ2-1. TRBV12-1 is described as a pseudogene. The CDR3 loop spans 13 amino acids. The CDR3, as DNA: TGTGCCAGCGGAAGCGACCAGGACAATGAGCAGTTCTTC. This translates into CASGSDQDNEQFF.

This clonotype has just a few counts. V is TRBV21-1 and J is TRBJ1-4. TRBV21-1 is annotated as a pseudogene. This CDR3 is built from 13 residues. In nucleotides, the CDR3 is TGTGCCAGCAGAAAAAATTCTAATGAAAAACTGTTTTTT. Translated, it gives CASRKNSNEKLFF.

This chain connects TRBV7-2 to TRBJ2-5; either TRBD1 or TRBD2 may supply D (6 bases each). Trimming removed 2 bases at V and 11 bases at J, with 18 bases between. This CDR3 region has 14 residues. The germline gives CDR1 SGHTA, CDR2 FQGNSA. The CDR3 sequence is CASSLPSGGGEQYF. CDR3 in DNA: TGTGCCAGCAGCTTACCGTCTGGAGGGGGAGAGCAGTACTTC.

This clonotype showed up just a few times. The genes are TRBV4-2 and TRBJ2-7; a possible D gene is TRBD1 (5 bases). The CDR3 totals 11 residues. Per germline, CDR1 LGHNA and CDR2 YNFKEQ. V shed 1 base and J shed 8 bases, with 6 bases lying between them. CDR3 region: CASSQGGQQYF. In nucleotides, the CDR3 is TGTGCCAGCAGCCAAGGGGGCCAGCAGTACTTC.

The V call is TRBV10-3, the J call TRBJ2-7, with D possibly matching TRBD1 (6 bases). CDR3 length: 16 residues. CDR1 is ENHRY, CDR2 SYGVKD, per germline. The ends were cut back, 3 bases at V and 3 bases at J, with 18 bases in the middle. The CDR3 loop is CAISDQNRVTIYEQYF. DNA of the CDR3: TGTGCCATCAGTGACCAAAACAGGGTCACAATCTACGAGCAGTACTTC.

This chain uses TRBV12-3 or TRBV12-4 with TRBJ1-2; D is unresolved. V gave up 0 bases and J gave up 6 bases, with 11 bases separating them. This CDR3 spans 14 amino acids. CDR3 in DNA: TGTGCCAGCAGTTTAGCGCGGCCTGATGATGGCTACACCTTC. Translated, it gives CASSLARPDDGYTF.

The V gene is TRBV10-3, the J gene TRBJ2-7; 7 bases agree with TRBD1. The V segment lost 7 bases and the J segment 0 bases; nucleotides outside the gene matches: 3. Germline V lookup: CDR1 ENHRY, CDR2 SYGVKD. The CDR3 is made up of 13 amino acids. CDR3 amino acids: CAIMGDSSYEQYF. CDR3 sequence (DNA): TGTGCCATCATGGGGGACAGCTCCTACGAGCAGTACTTC.

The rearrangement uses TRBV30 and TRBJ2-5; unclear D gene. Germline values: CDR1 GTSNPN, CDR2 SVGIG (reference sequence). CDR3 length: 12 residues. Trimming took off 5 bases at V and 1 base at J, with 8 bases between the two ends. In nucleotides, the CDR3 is TGTGCCTGGCGGACGGTCCAAGAGACCCAGTACTTC. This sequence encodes CAWRTVQETQYF.

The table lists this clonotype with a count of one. CDR3 sequence: CASSPRAGSSSTDTQYF. CDR3 bases: TGTGCCAGCAGCCCACGGGCAGGATCGTCTAGTACAGATACGCAGTATTTT. V gene TRBV3-1 combines with J gene TRBJ2-3; D is undetermined. The V end lost 4 bases, the J end lost 3 bases, and 20 bases lay between the germline ends. CDR3 length: 17 residues. From germline, CDR1 is LGHDT and CDR2 YNNKEL (reference sequence).

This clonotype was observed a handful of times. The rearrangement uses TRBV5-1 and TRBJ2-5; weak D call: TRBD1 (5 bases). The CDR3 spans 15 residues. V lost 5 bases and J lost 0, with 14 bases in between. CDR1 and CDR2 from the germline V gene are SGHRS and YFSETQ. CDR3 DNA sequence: TGCGCCAGCAGTTCGCAGGGTGGGCACCAAGAGACCCAGTACTTC. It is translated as CASSSQGGHQETQYF.